A single sample is the source of the 19 T cell receptor beta chains below, sequenced in a study of blood T cell repertoires in COVID-19. This table comes from immunoSEQ multiplex PCR, and its TCRdb copy is limited to in-frame clones, with some not included. The profile shows some 140,000 clones, around nine tenths of them singletons. The sequenced sample consisted of peripheral blood. Source of these receptors: a man aged 45 to 65 with active or convalescent COVID-19.

The chain is built from TRBV28 and TRBJ2-1; TRBD1 matches 10 bases. This CDR3 region has 12 residues. Germline V CDR1 and CDR2: MDHEN, SYDVKM. The V segment lost 8 bases and the J segment 8 bases; nucleotides outside the gene matches: 3. Here the CDR3 reads CASEGTGDEQFF. The CDR3 DNA follows: TGTGCCAGCGAAGGGACAGGGGATGAGCAGTTCTTC.

This clone has more than one count but fewer than ten. This sequence joins TRBV29-1 and TRBJ1-4; D not resolved. The V gene's germline CDR1 is SQVTM and CDR2 ANQGSEA. The CDR3 has 13 residues. The V end was cut by 7 bases, the J end by 8 bases, with 17 bases between. CDR3: CSARTPLGEKLFF. The CDR3 DNA follows: TGCAGCGCCCGGACTCCTCTCGGGGAAAAACTGTTTTTT.

The chain joins TRBV6-5 to TRBJ1-5; no definite D call. The CDR3 covers 14 residues. Per the germline V gene, CDR1 is MNHEY and CDR2 is SVGAGI. V shed 5 bases and J shed 0 bases, with 8 bases lying between them. This chain's CDR3 is CASSPLYSNQPQHF. The DNA of the CDR3 is TGTGCCAGCAGTCCTTTATATAGCAATCAGCCCCAGCATTTT.

The chain has TRBV5-1 and TRBJ1-1; 9 nucleotides agree with TRBD1. Germline V CDR1 and CDR2: SGHRS, YFSETQ. The trim removed 4 bases at V and 0 bases at J, leaving 10 bases unmatched. The CDR3 is 17 residues long. The CDR3 sequence: CASSPRTGDQMNTEAFF. As DNA, the CDR3 is TGCGCCAGCAGCCCGCGGACAGGGGATCAGATGAACACTGAAGCTTTCTTT.

The chain uses TRBV6-5 and TRBJ1-2; 10 nucleotides line up with TRBD1. The germline V gene encodes CDR1 MNHEY and CDR2 SVGAGI. V shed 5 bases and J 4 bases; nucleotides not matched to a gene: 4. The CDR3 contains 14 residues. The chain's CDR3 is CASSRDRGLYGYTF. DNA for the CDR3: TGTGCCAGCAGTCGAGACAGGGGGCTCTATGGCTACACCTTC.

The chain recombines TRBV6-5 with TRBJ1-6; a possible D gene is TRBD1 (5 bases). The V gene's germline CDR1 is MNHEY and CDR2 SVGAGI. The CDR3 has 14 amino acids. V dropped 6 bases and J dropped 5 bases, with 11 bases sitting between them. DNA for the CDR3: TGTGCCAGCAGGATGGGCAGGGATAATTCACCCCTCCACTTT. Amino acids: CASRMGRDNSPLHF.

The gene calls are TRBV6-5 and TRBJ2-7; D unresolved. The CDR3 spans 10 residues. Trimming removed 7 bases from V and 3 bases from J, with 4 bases in between. The germline V gene encodes CDR1 MNHEY and CDR2 SVGAGI. DNA of the CDR3: TGTGCCAGCACCAACTACGAGCAGTACTTC. It is translated as CASTNYEQYF.

V is TRBV5-5 and J is TRBJ2-5; TRBD1 aligns across 11 bases. Germline CDR1 and CDR2: SGHKS and YYEKEE (reference sequence). The V segment lost 4 bases and the J segment 4 bases; nucleotides outside the gene matches: 12. There are 17 residues in the CDR3. The CDR3 sequence is CASSDTGTGGTGETQYF. The CDR3 DNA follows: TGTGCCAGCAGCGATACCGGGACAGGGGGAACGGGAGAGACCCAGTACTTC.

This chain connects TRBV6-2 or TRBV6-3 to TRBJ2-1; TRBD2 aligns across 11 bases. The germline V gene has CDR1 MNHEY and CDR2 SVGEGT. The V and J ends lost 5 bases and 14 bases, in that order; junction bases with no gene match: 8. This CDR3 comprises 13 residues. CDR3 protein: CASSLLLAGGEFF. The CDR3 nucleotides are TGTGCCAGCAGTCTTCTCCTAGCGGGGGGAGAGTTCTTC.

J is TRBJ1-1 and V is TRBV7-9; perhaps TRBD1 as D (6 bases). The CDR3 totals 15 residues. Between the trimmed V and J ends, which lost 5 bases and 1 base, there was a span of 14 bases. CDR1 is SEHNR, CDR2 FQNEAQ, per germline (reference sequence). CDR3 DNA sequence: TGTGCCAGCAGCATCCCCAGGGACACGAACACTGAAGCTTTCTTT. Amino acids: CASSIPRDTNTEAFF.

V and J are TRBV6-6 and TRBJ1-2; no clear D gene. The V end lost 0 bases, the J end lost 0 bases, and 11 bases lay between the germline ends. This CDR3 is 16 amino acids long. CDR1 is MNHNY, CDR2 SVGAGI, per germline (reference sequence). The CDR3 loop reads CASSYSRGETNYGYTF. The CDR3 DNA sequence: TGTGCCAGCAGTTACTCGCGAGGCGAAACTAACTATGGCTACACCTTC.

This sequence joins TRBV7-9 and TRBJ1-1; 8 nucleotides align to TRBD1. Germline loops: CDR1 SEHNR, CDR2 FQNEAQ (reference sequence). Trimming at V came to 3 bases and at J to 5 bases, leaving 2 bases not matched to a gene. CDR3 size: 13 residues. CDR3 bases: TGTGCCAGCAGCTTCAGGACAGGGACTGAAGCTTTCTTT. Translation: CASSFRTGTEAFF. The whole variable domain, remainder taken from reference TRBV7-9 and TRBJ1-1, is DTGVSQNPRHKITKRGQNVTFRCDPISEHNRLYWYRQTLGQGPEFLTYFQNEAQLEKSRLLSDRFSAERPKGSFSTLEIQRTEQGDSAMYLCASSFRTGTEAFFGQGTRLTVV.

The V call is TRBV5-1, the J call TRBJ2-5; 10 nucleotides match TRBD1. V lost 5 bases and J lost 5; bases outside the gene matches: 15. The CDR3 loop spans 17 amino acids. Germline CDR1 is SGHRS and CDR2 is YFSETQ. This CDR3 reads CASSNRFAGTGEETQYF. The CDR3 DNA reads TGCGCCAGCAGTAATCGTTTTGCTGGGACAGGGGAGGAGACCCAGTACTTC.

The chain links TRBV5-1 to TRBJ1-2; 7 nucleotides agree with TRBD1. V lost 4 bases to trimming and J lost 3 bases; unmatched junction nucleotides: 6. The CDR3 is made up of 14 amino acids. From germline, CDR1 is SGHRS and CDR2 YFSETQ. CDR3 DNA sequence: TGCGCCAGCAGCAACGACAGGGTCTACTATGGCTACACCTTC. Residues: CASSNDRVYYGYTF.

This chain links TRBV19 with TRBJ1-5; D is possibly TRBD1 (6 bases). The CDR3 consists of 14 residues. V lost 7 bases and J lost 5, with 15 bases in between. The germline gives CDR1 LNHDA, CDR2 SQIVND (reference sequence). In DNA, the CDR3 is TGTGCCAGTACAGACAGGCCCGTCGATCAGCCCCAGCATTTT. This sequence encodes CASTDRPVDQPQHF.

The V and J genes are TRBV5-1 and TRBJ1-1; 8 positions agree with TRBD1. J gave up 1 base and V 0 bases, and 5 bases lay outside the gene matches. Germline lookup yields CDR1 SGHRS and CDR2 YFSETQ. The CDR3 is 16 amino acids. The DNA for the CDR3 is TGCGCCAGCAGCTTGGAGACAGGGGTGGCGAACACTGAAGCTTTCTTT. It encodes CASSLETGVANTEAFF. The variable domain in full, with the rest retrieved from reference TRBV5-1 and TRBJ1-1, is KAGVTQTPRYLIKTRGQQVTLSCSPISGHRSVSWYQQTPGQGLQFLFEYFSETQRNKGNFPGRFSGRQFSNSRSEMNVSTLELGDSALYLCASSLETGVANTEAFFGQGTRLTVV.

The J gene is TRBJ1-1, the V gene TRBV27; a possible D gene is TRBD1 (6 bases). CDR3 length: 14 residues. Between the trimmed V and J ends, which lost 5 bases and 3 bases, there was a span of 13 bases. Germline V lookup: CDR1 MNHEY, CDR2 SMNVEV (reference sequence). CDR3 DNA: TGTGCCAGCAGTATCAGGGGTGGGGACACTGAAGCTTTCTTT. This encodes CASSIRGGDTEAFF.

CDR3 protein: CASSHTTTDTQYF. The CDR3 nucleotides read TGTGCCAGCAGCCACACAACAACAGATACGCAGTATTTT. This chain connects TRBV3-1 (or the pseudogene TRBV3-2) to TRBJ2-3; D gene unclear. CDR3 length: 13 residues. The germline gives CDR1 LGHDT, CDR2 YNNKEL (reference sequence). Trimming took off 3 bases at V and 3 bases at J, with 7 bases between the two ends.

The chain uses TRBV18 and TRBJ2-4; D might be TRBD1 (6 bases). CDR3 length: 17 amino acids. V shed 6 bases and J shed 1 base, with 19 bases lying between them. Germline loops: CDR1 KGHSH, CDR2 LQKENI. The CDR3 region is CASSPIQGSRAKNIQYF. The CDR3 coding sequence is TGTGCCAGCTCTCCAATACAGGGAAGTAGGGCCAAAAACATTCAGTACTTC. Full variable domain (rest looked up from reference TRBV18 and TRBJ2-4): NAGVMQNPRHLVRRRGQEARLRCSPMKGHSHVYWYRQLPEEGLKFMVYLQKENIIDESGMPKERFSAEFPKEGPSILRIQQVVRGDSAAYFCASSPIQGSRAKNIQYFGAGTRLSVL.